Listed below are T cell receptor beta chains from one sample, sequenced in a study. TCRdb fed the 5' RACE reads into MiXCR, producing one record per CDR3 protein. The sample shows about 46,000 distinct CDR3 sequences, around 26% of them seen only once. The sequencing sample was made of naive CD4+ T cells sorted from blood. The source of these receptors is a female donor with breast cancer. CDR3s leave out the opening cysteine and the closing phenylalanine or tryptophan. Each record gives: V gene, clone size, CDR3 protein. A row's size may be missing; if present it is once, few, many or a size class.

v_call: TRBV6-6
clone_size: -
cdr3_aa: ASSSGGDTQY

v_call: TRBV7-9
clone_size: few
cdr3_aa: ASSPGQGGGEQY

v_call: TRBV20-1
clone_size: -
cdr3_aa: SADGQGGFNEQF

v_call: TRBV12-3/TRBV12-4
clone_size: few
cdr3_aa: ASSFSTGNYGYT

v_call: TRBV5-1
clone_size: -
cdr3_aa: ASSLLASNQETQY

v_call: TRBV15
clone_size: -
cdr3_aa: ATSRVDRGSVSYNEQF

v_call: TRBV20-1
clone_size: many
cdr3_aa: SARDGIGGQETQY

v_call: TRBV5-4
clone_size: once
cdr3_aa: AGSDPGRLTDTQY

v_call: TRBV7-9
clone_size: -
cdr3_aa: ASSPRDSSSYNEQF

v_call: TRBV4-2
clone_size: -
cdr3_aa: ASSQDGGLAGSLY

v_call: TRBV20-1
clone_size: -
cdr3_aa: SARPGGKTAPLH

v_call: TRBV20-1
clone_size: -
cdr3_aa: SARDEIVYNEQF

v_call: TRBV12-3/TRBV12-4
clone_size: -
cdr3_aa: ASSFRTGSQPQH

v_call: TRBV7-7
clone_size: few
cdr3_aa: ASGPTSAATQY

v_call: TRBV2
clone_size: -
cdr3_aa: ASTVPSSSYEQY

v_call: TRBV12-3/TRBV12-4
clone_size: few
cdr3_aa: ASSSREDTEAF

v_call: TRBV6-5
clone_size: -
cdr3_aa: ASSPTWGTGSETQY

v_call: TRBV3-1
clone_size: -
cdr3_aa: ASSQVGGELF

v_call: TRBV4-3
clone_size: medium-sized
cdr3_aa: ASSQGATNEKLF

v_call: TRBV27
clone_size: once
cdr3_aa: ASSLPFGQEQY

v_call: TRBV28
clone_size: few
cdr3_aa: ASSLEQGARNQPQH

v_call: TRBV5-1
clone_size: many
cdr3_aa: ASSLGQLNEQF

v_call: TRBV12-3/TRBV12-4
clone_size: -
cdr3_aa: ASSPTEADTQY

v_call: TRBV12-3/TRBV12-4
clone_size: few
cdr3_aa: ASSGGPYEQF

v_call: TRBV12-3/TRBV12-4
clone_size: once
cdr3_aa: ASSLRGRADEQF

v_call: TRBV6-5
clone_size: few
cdr3_aa: ASSYFEGRSPLH

v_call: TRBV2
clone_size: few
cdr3_aa: ASSDLTGDTEAF

v_call: TRBV4-2
clone_size: many
cdr3_aa: ASSQDSLNYGYT

v_call: TRBV20-1
clone_size: few
cdr3_aa: SARPMDGRGVYNEQF

v_call: TRBV28
clone_size: -
cdr3_aa: ASRETWAGDMY

v_call: TRBV2
clone_size: -
cdr3_aa: ASSNRGPFLGDTQY

v_call: TRBV10-3
clone_size: few
cdr3_aa: AISEQGAQETQY

v_call: TRBV5-1
clone_size: -
cdr3_aa: ASSWDFATDTQY

v_call: TRBV3-1
clone_size: many
cdr3_aa: ASSQRTSGAAYEQY

v_call: TRBV4-2
clone_size: -
cdr3_aa: ASSQESRLQETQY

v_call: TRBV24-1
clone_size: few
cdr3_aa: ATSASPGQPTKTSYEQY

v_call: TRBV5-6
clone_size: -
cdr3_aa: ASSLLAGTSYGYT

v_call: TRBV28
clone_size: once
cdr3_aa: ASSHYRTGGAYGYA

v_call: TRBV29-1
clone_size: -
cdr3_aa: SVGKYSYEQY

v_call: TRBV4-1
clone_size: few
cdr3_aa: ASSQDRGRINTGELF

v_call: TRBV12-3/TRBV12-4
clone_size: -
cdr3_aa: ASSLDSYSYEQY

v_call: TRBV7-9
clone_size: -
cdr3_aa: TSTEGAANTEAF

v_call: TRBV20-1
clone_size: medium-sized
cdr3_aa: SAPGTFGAEAF

v_call: TRBV20-1
clone_size: -
cdr3_aa: SASDRDNGYT

v_call: TRBV5-1
clone_size: few
cdr3_aa: ASMSWMGGAGELF

v_call: TRBV5-8
clone_size: -
cdr3_aa: ASSSTGAVATQY

v_call: TRBV9
clone_size: -
cdr3_aa: ASSVTPIGRENEQY

v_call: TRBV7-9
clone_size: -
cdr3_aa: ASSLGSGDTYEQY

v_call: TRBV20-1
clone_size: once
cdr3_aa: SAREIGGGGQPQH

v_call: TRBV4-1
clone_size: many
cdr3_aa: ASSHIQGASSYNEQF

v_call: TRBV6-5
clone_size: -
cdr3_aa: ASRRDSLAGRTDTQY

v_call: TRBV12-3/TRBV12-4
clone_size: -
cdr3_aa: ASSLPGQGGETQY

v_call: TRBV5-6
clone_size: once
cdr3_aa: ASSLRQGAGNTIY

v_call: TRBV7-2
clone_size: -
cdr3_aa: ASSSRPGTSGRETQY

v_call: TRBV6-4
clone_size: -
cdr3_aa: ASSESGGRDTQY